What follows are 5 T cell receptor beta chains derived from one specimen sequenced in a study of T cells in Graves' hyperthyroidism and ophthalmopathy. TCR beta CDR3 regions were amplified from RNA. First-round RT-PCR with HTBI primers amplified the TCR CDR3 region. TCRdb re-analysed the multiplex PCR reads in MiXCR, keeping a single row per CDR3 protein. The sample consists of about 160,000 distinct CDR3 sequences, about 9.4% of them appearing once. Sequenced: blood. The receptors here all came from a woman in her late teens or twenties with Graves' hyperthyroidism that later progressed to Graves' ophthalmopathy.

There are many counts of this clonotype. V gene TRBV12-3 or TRBV12-4 combines with J gene TRBJ2-1; 12 nucleotides agree with TRBD1. The CDR3 contains 15 residues. Trimming cost V 5 bases and J 5 bases; bases outside gene matches: 4. CDR3 in amino acids: CASSPGTGGHNEQFF. The CDR3 nucleotides read TGTGCCAGCAGTCCCGGGACAGGGGGCCACAATGAGCAGTTCTTC.

This clonotype was seen many times. The V and J genes are TRBV20-1 and TRBJ1-4; 7 nucleotides line up with TRBD1. Germline CDR1 reads DFQATT; CDR2 reads SNEGSKA (reference sequence). The CDR3 has 14 residues. J lost 3 bases, V lost 1 base, and 2 bases had no gene match. The DNA for the CDR3 is TGCAGTGCTAGAGCTGGGACAGCTAATGAAAAACTGTTTTTT. Protein product: CSARAGTANEKLFF.

This clonotype was seen ten or more times. The J gene is TRBJ1-1, the V gene TRBV12-3 or TRBV12-4, with a tentative D call TRBD1 (5 bases). The CDR3 is 15 amino acids. V gave up 6 bases and J gave up 1 base, with 15 bases separating them. The CDR3 region is CASRTWRGQNTEAFF. The CDR3 bases are TGTGCCAGCAGAACCTGGCGGGGCCAGAACACTGAAGCTTTCTTT.

This clonotype was seen at least ten times. The chain carries TRBV20-1 and TRBJ2-1; 8 bases match TRBD2. Germline V gives CDR1 DFQATT, CDR2 SNEGSKA (reference sequence). The junction had 6 bases not matched to a gene; V was cut back by 5 bases and J by 3 bases. The CDR3 runs to 14 residues. CDR3 sequence: CSAQTSDLYNEQFF. The DNA of the CDR3 is TGCAGTGCTCAGACTAGCGACCTCTACAATGAGCAGTTCTTC.

On this clonotype: A much larger clone lies one base from this, so it may be a read error. V gene TRBV19 combines with J gene TRBJ1-6; D not resolved. Germline loops: CDR1 LNHDA, CDR2 SQIVND (reference sequence). The CDR3 extends over 15 amino acids. The CDR3: CVSSRTTNHNSPLHF. The CDR3 DNA sequence: TGTGTCAGTAGTAGGACGACAAACCATAATTCACCCCTCCACTTT.